A single sample is the source of the 30 T cell receptor beta chains below, sequenced in a study of T cell repertoires and HLA-DP antigens. Clones were read by immunoSEQ multiplex PCR, and TCRdb kept only the in-frame ones, dropping some. The data show about 73,000 clones, with roughly 75% seen just once and around 1.4% held by the top ten. These receptors have no known antigen. Sequencing was done on a sample of CD4+ T cells from PBMCs. These receptors were obtained from a man between 60 and 75 years old in good health and CMV-seronegative.

J is TRBJ1-3 and V is TRBV7-2; 9 bases are a match to TRBD1. Germline V gene sequence: CDR1 SGHTA, CDR2 FQGNSA. The CDR3 spans 16 residues. V shed 1 base and J 1 base; nucleotides not matched to a gene: 2. This chain's CDR3 is CASSLDGTGSGNTIYF. CDR3 coding DNA: TGTGCCAGCAGCTTAGACGGGACAGGGTCTGGAAACACCATATATTTT. The full variable domain, completed using reference TRBV7-2 and TRBJ1-3, is GAGVSQSPSNKVTEKGKDVELRCDPISGHTALYWYRQSLGQGLEFLIYFQGNSAPDKSGLPSDRFSAERTGGSVSTLTIQRTQQEDSAVYLCASSLDGTGSGNTIYFGEGSWLTVV.

The chain links TRBV7-2 to TRBJ2-7, with D possibly TRBD1 on 6 matching bases. Trimming left V 2 bases short and J 12 bases short, with 17 bases between. This CDR3 spans 13 amino acids. Germline V gene sequence: CDR1 SGHTA, CDR2 FQGNSA. The chain's CDR3 is CASSLTAGEQGYF. CDR3 in DNA: TGTGCCAGCAGCTTAACGGCGGGTGAACAGGGGTACTTC.

V is TRBV7-2 and J is TRBJ2-1, with 7 bases identical to TRBD2. V was clipped by 6 bases and J by 2 bases; unmatched bases: 7. The V gene's germline CDR1 is SGHTA and CDR2 FQGNSA. The CDR3 is made up of 15 amino acids. CDR3 sequence (DNA): TGTGCCAGCAGGACCTCAGCGGGGACCTACAATGAGCAGTTCTTC. The encoded protein is CASRTSAGTYNEQFF.

This clone came up a few times. V usage is TRBV5-5 and J usage is TRBJ2-2, with D hard to call. The CDR3 covers 14 residues. With 4 bases removed from V and 7 bases from J, the gap between germline ends came to 14 bases. Germline values: CDR1 SGHKS, CDR2 YYEKEE (reference sequence). Here the CDR3 reads CASSLWGSFGELFF. CDR3 sequence (DNA): TGTGCCAGCAGCCTTTGGGGTAGTTTCGGGGAGCTGTTTTTT.

The V call is TRBV30, the J call TRBJ2-3; D assignment may be TRBD1 or TRBD2 (5 bases each). The CDR3 sequence is 14 residues long. The V gene's germline CDR1 is GTSNPN and CDR2 SVGIG (reference sequence). The V gene lost 2 bases and the J gene lost 1 base, with 10 bases spanning the gap. In DNA form, the CDR3 reads TGTGCCTGGAGTTCGGGGCAGGGCACAGATACGCAGTATTTT. This codes for CAWSSGQGTDTQYF.

The chain uses TRBV10-3 and TRBJ2-2; TRBD1 matches 8 bases. There are 14 residues in the CDR3. Germline values: CDR1 ENHRY, CDR2 SYGVKD. After removal of 8 bases from V and 4 bases from J, the junction contained 6 bases not matched to a gene. CDR3 in amino acids: CAIGGQGGTGELFF. For the CDR3, the DNA is TGTGCCATCGGAGGACAGGGAGGCACCGGGGAGCTGTTTTTT.

The V call is TRBV5-4, the J call TRBJ1-6; TRBD1 might be the D (5 bases). This CDR3 is 15 amino acids long. V was clipped by 4 bases and J by 6 bases, with 14 bases between them. Germline V CDR1 and CDR2: SGHNT, YYREEE (reference sequence). The CDR3: CASSPDGGGNSPLHF. DNA for the CDR3: TGTGCCAGCAGCCCAGACGGGGGAGGTAATTCACCCCTCCACTTT.

The rearrangement joins TRBV9 to TRBJ2-5; TRBD1 matches 7 bases. The CDR3 has 15 residues. The V gene end was trimmed by 0 bases and the J gene end by 5 bases; junction bases not matched to a gene: 7. Germline lookup yields CDR1 SGDLS and CDR2 YYNGEE. The CDR3 reads CASSVAPTGLETQYF. Written as DNA, the CDR3 is TGTGCCAGCAGCGTAGCCCCGACAGGGCTGGAGACCCAGTACTTC.

The chain links TRBV29-1 to TRBJ1-1; D is uncertain. The V end lost 3 bases, the J end lost 5 bases, and 7 bases lay between the germline ends. The CDR3 contains 11 residues. Germline values: CDR1 SQVTM, CDR2 ANQGSEA. For the CDR3, the DNA is TGCAGCGTTGATCGGAGGACTGAAGCTTTCTTT. Translated, it gives CSVDRRTEAFF.

The chain uses TRBV4-1 and TRBJ2-7, with D perhaps TRBD1 or TRBD2 (5 bases each). Germline-derived CDR1 and CDR2 are MGHRA and YSYEKL. V lost 4 bases to trimming and J lost 2 bases, with 12 bases between them. The CDR3 has 14 residues. The CDR3 sequence: CASSLRDAAYEQYF. DNA of the CDR3: TGCGCCAGCAGCCTCCGGGACGCTGCCTACGAGCAGTACTTC.

V is TRBV7-2 and J is TRBJ1-6; no clear D. The CDR3 consists of 15 residues. Germline CDR1 and CDR2: SGHTA and FQGNSA. V lost 1 base and J lost 7, with 11 bases in between. CDR3 coding DNA: TGTGCCAGCAGCTTAGTAGGCCCGTCCAATTCACCCCTCCACTTT. It specifies CASSLVGPSNSPLHF. The variable domain in full, completed from reference TRBV7-2 and TRBJ1-6, reads GAGVSQSPSNKVTEKGKDVELRCDPISGHTALYWYRQSLGQGLEFLIYFQGNSAPDKSGLPSDRFSAERTGGSVSTLTIQRTQQEDSAVYLCASSLVGPSNSPLHFGNGTRLTVT.

This chain connects TRBV5-1 to TRBJ2-5; 8 bases agree with TRBD1. There are 15 residues in the CDR3. Germline V gene sequence: CDR1 SGHRS, CDR2 YFSETQ. The junction had 6 bases not matched to a gene; V was cut back by 0 bases and J by 5 bases. CDR3 sequence reads: CASSLGTGNVETQYF. In DNA form, the CDR3 reads TGCGCCAGCAGCTTGGGGACAGGGAACGTGGAGACCCAGTACTTC.

The V call is TRBV7-9, the J call TRBJ1-6, with unresolved D. The length of the CDR3 is 13 residues. Deletions cut 5 bases from V and 9 bases from J, with 11 bases between. Germline CDR1 is SEHNR and CDR2 is FQNEAQ (reference sequence). CDR3 in DNA: TGTGCCAGCAGCAGGACCAAGGGTTCACCCCTCCACTTT. This codes for CASSRTKGSPLHF.

This sequence joins TRBV5-6 and TRBJ2-6, with 7 positions matching TRBD2. CDR1 and CDR2 (germline): SGHDT, YYEEEE. Trimming cost V 6 bases and J 1 base; bases outside gene matches: 4. This CDR3 contains 15 residues. This CDR3 is CASTLGGSGANVLTF. Written as DNA, the CDR3 is TGTGCCAGCACCCTCGGGGGGTCTGGGGCCAACGTCCTGACTTTC. Full variable domain (outside the CDR3, taken from reference TRBV5-6 and TRBJ2-6): DAGVTQSPTHLIKTRGQQVTLRCSPKSGHDTVSWYQQALGQGPQFIFQYYEEEERQRGNFPDRFSGHQFPNYSSELNVNALLLGDSALYLCASTLGGSGANVLTFGAGSRLTVL.

The rearrangement uses TRBV6-5 and TRBJ1-1; TRBD1 matches 8 bases. V was clipped by 4 bases and J by 5 bases; unmatched bases: 9. CDR3 length equals 15 residues. From germline, CDR1 is MNHEY and CDR2 SVGAGI. CDR3: CASSLAGGGGTEAFF. CDR3 bases: TGTGCCAGCAGTTTGGCAGGGGGCGGTGGGACTGAAGCTTTCTTT.

The V and J genes are TRBV16 and TRBJ1-1; D gene uncertain. V gave up 1 base and J gave up 3 bases, with 12 bases separating them. The germline gives CDR1 KGHSY, CDR2 FQNENV. The CDR3 loop spans 15 amino acids. The CDR3 bases are TGTGCCAGCAGCCAATTCCAGCGGGTGGACACTGAAGCTTTCTTT. Its translation is CASSQFQRVDTEAFF.

This chain links TRBV7-8 with TRBJ2-1; D gene unclear. The V gene lost 0 bases and the J gene lost 9 bases, with 6 bases spanning the gap. The CDR3 loop spans 12 amino acids. Germline V CDR1 and CDR2: SGHVS, FQNEAQ. The CDR3 DNA is TGTGCCAGCAGCTTAGCGCGGCGTGAGCAGTTCTTC. As protein: CASSLARREQFF.

This clone has just one count. The rearrangement uses TRBV2 and TRBJ2-5; D is perhaps TRBD2 (6 bases). With 6 bases removed from V and 0 bases from J, the gap between germline ends came to 11 bases. The CDR3 loop spans 14 amino acids. Germline V gene lookup returns CDR1 SNHLY and CDR2 FYNNEI. The chain's CDR3 is CASRIGLHQETQYF. The CDR3 DNA sequence: TGTGCCAGCAGGATAGGACTACACCAAGAGACCCAGTACTTC.

The chain is built from TRBV7-8 and TRBJ2-3, with D perhaps matching TRBD1 (5 bases). Germline V lookup: CDR1 SGHVS, CDR2 FQNEAQ. V was clipped by 3 bases and J by 6 bases, with 19 bases between them. The CDR3 extends over 16 amino acids. The CDR3 region is CASSLKSGLGVDTQYF. The CDR3 bases are TGTGCCAGCAGCTTGAAATCAGGGTTAGGTGTGGATACGCAGTATTTT.

V usage is TRBV19 and J usage is TRBJ1-2, with TRBD1 matching 9 bases. CDR1 and CDR2 (germline): LNHDA, SQIVND (reference sequence). The CDR3 extends over 12 amino acids. The V and J ends lost 5 bases and 5 bases, in that order; junction bases with no gene match: 0. The CDR3 sequence: CASSGTGYGYTF. CDR3 coding DNA: TGTGCCAGTAGTGGGACAGGGTATGGCTACACCTTC. Variable domain in full (rest from reference TRBV19 and TRBJ1-2): DGGITQSPKYLFRKEGQNVTLSCEQNLNHDAMYWYRQDPGQGLRLIYYSQIVNDFQKGDIAEGYSVSREKKESFPLTVTSAQKNPTAFYLCASSGTGYGYTFGSGTRLTVV.

The chain employs TRBV6-5 and TRBJ1-6, with TRBD1 as a possible D gene (5 bases). V was clipped by 7 bases and J by 6 bases, with 16 bases between them. The germline gives CDR1 MNHEY, CDR2 SVGAGI. The CDR3 has 15 residues. The CDR3 here is CASMSSGGVNSPLHF. Here the CDR3 DNA reads TGTGCCAGCATGTCCTCGGGGGGTGTTAATTCACCCCTCCACTTT.

V and J are TRBV10-1 and TRBJ2-7, with 15 bases fitting TRBD2. Germline CDR1 reads WNHNN; CDR2 reads SYGVQD (reference sequence). The length of the CDR3 is 21 residues. Losses at the gene ends were 2 bases for V and 2 bases for J; bases not matched to a gene: 16. CDR3 nucleotide sequence: TGCGCCAGCAGTGAGAGTCTTTTTTCCGACGGGACTAGCGGGAGGACCTACGAGCAGTACGTC. This encodes CASSESLFSDGTSGRTYEQYV.

The chain joins TRBV15 to TRBJ1-2; D may be TRBD1 (5 bases). Germline V lookup: CDR1 LNHNV, CDR2 YYDKDF (reference sequence). The CDR3 sequence is 15 residues long. The ends were cut back, 0 bases at V and 4 bases at J, with 12 bases in the middle. In nucleotides, the CDR3 is TGTGCCACCAGCAGAGATTTAAGGGGCGGCTATGGCTACACCTTC. Translation gives CATSRDLRGGYGYTF.

The CDR3 loop reads CASSQEWGGTDTQYF. The CDR3 DNA follows: TGTGCCAGCAGCCAAGAATGGGGCGGCACAGATACGCAGTATTTT. J is TRBJ2-3 and V is TRBV14, with D perhaps TRBD1 (5 bases). V was pared by 0 bases and J by 1 base, with 8 bases between. CDR3 length: 15 residues. Per germline, CDR1 SGHDN and CDR2 FVKESK.

A few counts support this clone. This chain connects TRBV11-2 to TRBJ2-2; D is ambiguous. Deletions cut 1 base from V and 1 base from J, with 7 bases between. The germline CDR1 and CDR2 sequences are SGHAT and FQNNGV. The CDR3 runs 15 residues. DNA for the CDR3: TGTGCCAGCAGCTTAGTTCGCCAGAACACCGGGGAGCTGTTTTTT. This translates into CASSLVRQNTGELFF.

The chain combines TRBV2 with TRBJ1-3, with D possibly matching TRBD1 (6 bases). Germline values: CDR1 SNHLY, CDR2 FYNNEI. The CDR3 covers 16 residues. V was pared by 4 bases and J by 0 bases, with 13 bases between. The CDR3 DNA sequence: TGTGCCAGCAGTGCTCAGGGGCCAAGCTCTGGAAACACCATATATTTT. Translating gives CASSAQGPSSGNTIYF.

This rearrangement joins TRBV6-1 to TRBJ2-7; D might be TRBD1 (6 bases). The CDR3 has 15 amino acids. CDR1 is MNHNS and CDR2 is SASEGT in the germline V gene. The V end lost 5 bases, the J end lost 8 bases, and 22 bases lay between the germline ends. The CDR3 sequence: CASSNNLDSDSKQYF. CDR3 DNA: TGTGCCAGCAGTAACAACCTGGACAGCGACTCCAAGCAGTACTTC.

J is TRBJ2-2 and V is TRBV11-3; the D gene is possibly TRBD2 (6 bases). CDR3 length: 16 residues. Trimming shortened V by 1 base and J by 3 bases, and 12 bases separated the two germline ends. Germline-derived CDR1 and CDR2 are SGHNT and YENEEA. In nucleotides, the CDR3 is TGTGCCAGCAGCTTAGGACGGGTAGCGGACACCGGGGAGCTGTTTTTT. Amino acids: CASSLGRVADTGELFF.

This sequence joins TRBV5-1 and TRBJ2-5; 8 nucleotides align to TRBD2. Losses at the gene ends were 1 base for V and 5 bases for J; bases not matched to a gene: 4. CDR1 is SGHRS, CDR2 YFSETQ, per germline. The CDR3 consists of 14 residues. The CDR3 nucleotides are TGCGCCAGCAGCTTGTTTCCGGGAGGGGAGACCCAGTACTTC. Protein: CASSLFPGGETQYF.

The gene calls are TRBV7-9 and TRBJ1-5; D is perhaps TRBD1 (5 bases). This CDR3 contains 14 residues. Trimming removed 4 bases from V and 4 bases from J, with 11 bases in between. Germline values: CDR1 SEHNR, CDR2 FQNEAQ (reference sequence). CDR3 sequence: CASSSSDRNQPQHF. CDR3 in DNA: TGTGCCAGCAGCTCTTCCGACAGAAATCAGCCCCAGCATTTT.